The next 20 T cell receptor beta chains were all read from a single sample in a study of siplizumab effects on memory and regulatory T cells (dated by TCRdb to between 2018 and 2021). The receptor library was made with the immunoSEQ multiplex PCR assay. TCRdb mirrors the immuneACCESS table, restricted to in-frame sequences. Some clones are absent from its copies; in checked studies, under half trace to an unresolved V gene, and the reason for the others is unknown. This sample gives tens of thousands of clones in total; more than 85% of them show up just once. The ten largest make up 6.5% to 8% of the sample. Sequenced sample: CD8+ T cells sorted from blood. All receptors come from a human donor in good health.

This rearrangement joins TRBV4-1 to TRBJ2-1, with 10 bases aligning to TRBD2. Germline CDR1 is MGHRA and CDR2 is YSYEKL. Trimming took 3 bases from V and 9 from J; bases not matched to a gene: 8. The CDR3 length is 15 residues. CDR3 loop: CASSHGTSDYGEQFF. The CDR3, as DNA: TGCGCCAGCAGCCACGGGACTAGCGACTATGGTGAGCAGTTCTTC.

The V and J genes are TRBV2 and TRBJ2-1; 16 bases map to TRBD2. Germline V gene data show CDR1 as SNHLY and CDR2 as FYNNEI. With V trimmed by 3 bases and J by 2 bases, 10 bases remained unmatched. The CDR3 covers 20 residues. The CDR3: CASSDGIGTSGGAAYNEQFF. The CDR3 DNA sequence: TGTGCCAGCAGTGATGGAATAGGGACTAGCGGGGGGGCCGCCTACAATGAGCAGTTCTTC. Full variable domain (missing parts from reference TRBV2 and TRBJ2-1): EPEVTQTPSHQVTQMGQEVILRCVPISNHLYFYWYRQILGQKVEFLVSFYNNEISEKSEIFDDQFSVERPDGSNFTLKIRSTKLEDSAMYFCASSDGIGTSGGAAYNEQFFGPGTRLTVL.

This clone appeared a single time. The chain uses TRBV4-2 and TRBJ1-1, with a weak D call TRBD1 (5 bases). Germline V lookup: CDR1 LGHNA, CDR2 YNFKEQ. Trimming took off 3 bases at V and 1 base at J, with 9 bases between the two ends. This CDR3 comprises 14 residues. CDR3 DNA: TGTGCCAGCAGCCAGGGGACTGCGAACACTGAAGCTTTCTTT. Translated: CASSQGTANTEAFF.

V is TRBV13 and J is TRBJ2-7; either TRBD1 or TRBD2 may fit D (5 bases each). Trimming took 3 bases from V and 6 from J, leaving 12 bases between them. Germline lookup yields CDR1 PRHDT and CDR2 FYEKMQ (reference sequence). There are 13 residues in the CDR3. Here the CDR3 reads CASSFGRGSEQYF. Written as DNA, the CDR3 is TGTGCCAGCAGCTTCGGACGGGGCTCCGAGCAGTACTTC.

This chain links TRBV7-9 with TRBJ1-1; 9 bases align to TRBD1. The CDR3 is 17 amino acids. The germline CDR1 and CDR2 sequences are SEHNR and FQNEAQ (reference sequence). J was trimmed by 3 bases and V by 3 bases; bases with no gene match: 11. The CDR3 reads CASSFTSGTGPYTEAFF. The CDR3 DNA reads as TGTGCCAGCAGCTTTACTTCCGGGACAGGGCCCTACACTGAAGCTTTCTTT.

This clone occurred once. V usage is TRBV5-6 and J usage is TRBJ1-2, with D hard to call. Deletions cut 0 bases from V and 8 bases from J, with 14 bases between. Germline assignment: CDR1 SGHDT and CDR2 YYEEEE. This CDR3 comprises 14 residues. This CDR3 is CASSLAAAIEGYTF. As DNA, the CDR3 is TGTGCCAGCAGCTTGGCGGCGGCAATCGAGGGCTACACCTTC.

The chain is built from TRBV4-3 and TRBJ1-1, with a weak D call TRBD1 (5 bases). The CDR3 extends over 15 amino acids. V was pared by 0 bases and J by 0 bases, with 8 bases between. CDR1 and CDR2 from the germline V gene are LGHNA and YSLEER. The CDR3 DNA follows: TGCGCCAGCAGCCAAGACAAAGGGGTGAACACTGAAGCTTTCTTT. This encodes CASSQDKGVNTEAFF.

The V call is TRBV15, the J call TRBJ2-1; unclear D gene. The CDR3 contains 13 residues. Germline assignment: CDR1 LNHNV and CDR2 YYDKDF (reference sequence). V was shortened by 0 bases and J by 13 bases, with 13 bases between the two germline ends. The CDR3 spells CATSRDPVSHQFF. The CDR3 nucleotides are TGTGCCACCAGCAGAGATCCAGTGAGTCACCAGTTCTTC. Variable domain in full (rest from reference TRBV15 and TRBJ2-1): DAMVIQNPRYQVTQFGKPVTLSCSQTLNHNVMYWYQQKSSQAPKLLFHYYDKDFNNEADTPDNFQSRRPNTSFCFLDIRSPGLGDTAMYLCATSRDPVSHQFFGPGTRLTVL.

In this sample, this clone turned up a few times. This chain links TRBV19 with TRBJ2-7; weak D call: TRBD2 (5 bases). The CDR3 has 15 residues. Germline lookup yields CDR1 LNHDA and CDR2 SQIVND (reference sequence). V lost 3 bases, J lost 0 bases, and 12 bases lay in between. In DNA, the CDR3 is TGTGCCAGTAGTATCGACGGGGTGAGCTCCTACGAGCAGTACTTC. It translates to CASSIDGVSSYEQYF.

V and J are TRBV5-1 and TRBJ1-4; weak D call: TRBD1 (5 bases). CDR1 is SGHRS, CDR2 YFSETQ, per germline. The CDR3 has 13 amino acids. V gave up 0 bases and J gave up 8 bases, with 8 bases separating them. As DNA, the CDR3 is TGCGCCAGCAGCTTGGATACAGGCGAAAAACTGTTTTTT. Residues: CASSLDTGEKLFF.

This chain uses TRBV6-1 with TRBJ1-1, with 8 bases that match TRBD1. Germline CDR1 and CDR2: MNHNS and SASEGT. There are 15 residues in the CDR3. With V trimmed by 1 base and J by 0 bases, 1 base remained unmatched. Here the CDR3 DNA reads TGTGCCAGCAGTGAAGACAGGGGGTTGAACACTGAAGCTTTCTTT. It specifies CASSEDRGLNTEAFF.

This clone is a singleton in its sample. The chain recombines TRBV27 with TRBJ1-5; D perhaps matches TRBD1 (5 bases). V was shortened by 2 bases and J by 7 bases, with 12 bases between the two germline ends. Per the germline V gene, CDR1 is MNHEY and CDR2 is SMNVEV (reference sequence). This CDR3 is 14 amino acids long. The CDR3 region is CASSLNGGFQPQHF. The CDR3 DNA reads TGTGCCAGCAGTTTAAATGGGGGATTCCAGCCCCAGCATTTT.

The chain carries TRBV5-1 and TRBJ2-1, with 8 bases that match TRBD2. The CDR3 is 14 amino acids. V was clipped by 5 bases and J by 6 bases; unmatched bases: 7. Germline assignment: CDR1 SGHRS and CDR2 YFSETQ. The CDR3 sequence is CASRTGTSPNEQFF. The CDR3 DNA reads TGCGCCAGCAGGACCGGGACTAGTCCCAATGAGCAGTTCTTC.

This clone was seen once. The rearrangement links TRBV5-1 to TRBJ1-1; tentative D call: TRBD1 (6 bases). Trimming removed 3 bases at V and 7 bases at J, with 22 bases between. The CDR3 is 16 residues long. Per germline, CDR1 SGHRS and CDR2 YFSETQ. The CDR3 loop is CASSWGEDSRIIEAFF. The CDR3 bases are TGCGCCAGCAGCTGGGGGGAGGACAGTAGAATAATTGAAGCTTTCTTT.

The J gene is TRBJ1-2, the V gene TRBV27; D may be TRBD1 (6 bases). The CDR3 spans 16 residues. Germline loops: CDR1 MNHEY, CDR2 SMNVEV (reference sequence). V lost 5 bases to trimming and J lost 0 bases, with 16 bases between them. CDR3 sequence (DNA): TGTGCCAGCAGTCCCCTAGGGGGAGGGCCTAACTATGGCTACACCTTC. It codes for CASSPLGGGPNYGYTF.

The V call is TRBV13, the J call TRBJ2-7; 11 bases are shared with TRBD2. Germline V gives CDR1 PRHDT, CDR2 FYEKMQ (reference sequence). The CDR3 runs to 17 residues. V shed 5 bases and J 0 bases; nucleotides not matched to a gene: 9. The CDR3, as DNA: TGTGCCAGCAGCCCGGGACTAGCGGATTCTGGCTCCTACGAGCAGTACTTC. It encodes CASSPGLADSGSYEQYF.

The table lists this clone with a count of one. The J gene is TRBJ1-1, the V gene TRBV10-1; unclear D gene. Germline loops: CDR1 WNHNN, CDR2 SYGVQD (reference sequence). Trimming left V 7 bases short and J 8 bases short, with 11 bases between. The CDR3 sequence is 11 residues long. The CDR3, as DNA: TGCGCCAGCATCCTAGCCGGGGAAGCTTTCTTT. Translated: CASILAGEAFF.

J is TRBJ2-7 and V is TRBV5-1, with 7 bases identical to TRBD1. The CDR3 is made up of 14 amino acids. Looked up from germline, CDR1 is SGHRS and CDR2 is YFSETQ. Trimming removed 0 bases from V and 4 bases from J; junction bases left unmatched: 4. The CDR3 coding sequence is TGCGCCAGCAGCTTGGGCGACAGGGCTTACGAGCAGTACTTC. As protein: CASSLGDRAYEQYF. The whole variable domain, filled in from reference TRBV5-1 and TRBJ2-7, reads KAGVTQTPRYLIKTRGQQVTLSCSPISGHRSVSWYQQTPGQGLQFLFEYFSETQRNKGNFPGRFSGRQFSNSRSEMNVSTLELGDSALYLCASSLGDRAYEQYFGPGTRLTVT.

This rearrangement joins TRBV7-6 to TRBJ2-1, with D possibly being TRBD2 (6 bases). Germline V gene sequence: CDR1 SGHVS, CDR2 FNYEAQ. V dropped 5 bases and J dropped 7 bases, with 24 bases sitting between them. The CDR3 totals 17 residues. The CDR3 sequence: CASSAVIAAHKGNEQFF. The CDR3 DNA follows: TGTGCCAGCAGCGCAGTAATAGCGGCCCATAAGGGGAATGAGCAGTTCTTC.

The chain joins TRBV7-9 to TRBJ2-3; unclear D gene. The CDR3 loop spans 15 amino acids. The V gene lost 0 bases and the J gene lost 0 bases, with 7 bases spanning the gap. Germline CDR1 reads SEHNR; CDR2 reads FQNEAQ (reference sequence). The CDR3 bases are TGTGCCAGCAGCTTAGCCGGAACCAGCACAGATACGCAGTATTTT. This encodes CASSLAGTSTDTQYF.